This is a list of T cell receptor beta chains from one sample in a study of CD8+ T cells in alopecia areata. Assay used: immunoSEQ multiplex PCR; TCRdb lists only in-frame clones, some missing. The sample holds 150,000 to 200,000 clones, 50% to 60% seen once. Sample: CD4+ T cells sorted from blood, taken at week 0. The receptor set was obtained from a human donor with alopecia areata. Each CDR3 is given with its conserved first and last residue. D genes are given only for firm matches. Clone size is shown for a subset of rows, as once, few, many or a class of expanded clone.

J | size | D | V | length | DNA | CDR3
TRBJ1-1 | few | - | TRBV10-3 | 13 | TGTGCCATCAAAACATTCGCAAACACTGAAGCTTTCTTT | CAIKTFANTEAFF
TRBJ2-7 | few | - | TRBV29-1 | 13 | TGCAGCGTCGTAGACGGGCAGGTATTGGAGCAGTACTTC | CSVVDGQVLEQYF
TRBJ1-2 | - | - | TRBV9 | 15 | TGTGCCAGCAGCGTAGTTCCAGGGACGAACTATGGCTACACCTTC | CASSVVPGTNYGYTF
TRBJ2-5 | - | - | TRBV18 | 15 | TGTGCCAGCTCACTCGACAGTATTAGACAAGAGACCCAGTACTTC | CASSLDSIRQETQYF
TRBJ2-3 | few | - | TRBV10-3 | 14 | TGTGCCATCAGGGACCACAGGGGCACAGATACGCAGTATTTT | CAIRDHRGTDTQYF
TRBJ1-3 | - | - | TRBV30 | 12 | TGTGCCTGGAGAGCAGATAGAAACACCATATATTTT | CAWRADRNTIYF
TRBJ2-7 | - | - | TRBV2 | 14 | TGTGCCAGCAGTGAAGCCGGCAGGGAAGGCGAGCAGTACTTC | CASSEAGREGEQYF
TRBJ1-1 | - | - | TRBV6-6 | 12 | TGTGCCAGCAGTTACTCCCAGCTAGAAGCTTTCTTT | CASSYSQLEAFF
TRBJ2-3 | - | - | TRBV25-1 | 11 | TGTGCCAGCAGTGAGGCTAGAACGCAGTATTTT | CASSEARTQYF
TRBJ1-1 | - | - | TRBV30 | 11 | TGTGCCTGGAGTGTACTTTCGGTAGCTTTCTTT | CAWSVLSVAFF
TRBJ2-7 | - | - | TRBV30 | 14 | TGTGCCTGGAGTGTCGGCTCTTCCTCCTACGAGCAGTACTTC | CAWSVGSSSYEQYF
TRBJ2-6 | once | TRBD1 | TRBV2 | 16 | TGTGCCAGCAGTATGGTTACAGGGGCTGGGGCCAACGTCCTGACTTTC | CASSMVTGAGANVLTF
TRBJ2-7 | - | TRBD2 | TRBV4-2 | 16 | TGTGCCAGCAGCCAAGATCAGGCTAGCGGGGGTTCCGAGCAGTACTTC | CASSQDQASGGSEQYF
TRBJ1-1 | - | - | TRBV27 | 14 | TGTGCCAGCAGTGAACACAGGGATCGTACTGAAGCTTTCTTT | CASSEHRDRTEAFF
TRBJ2-2 | once | TRBD1 | TRBV25-1 | 14 | TGTGCCAGAGGGGACAGGGGGCGCACCGGGGAGCTGTTTTTT | CARGDRGRTGELFF
TRBJ2-6 | - | - | TRBV29-1 | 12 | TGCAGCGGTGTCTCTGGGGCCAACGTCCTGACTTTC | CSGVSGANVLTF
TRBJ2-1 | - | TRBD1 | TRBV29-1 | 13 | TGCAGCGTAAATAACCCGGGACAGGGTTATCACTTCTTC | CSVNNPGQGYHFF
TRBJ2-5 | - | TRBD1 | TRBV5-1 | 14 | TGCGCCAGCAGCCAGGGACAGGGCCAGGGGACCCAGTACTTC | CASSQGQGQGTQYF
TRBJ1-2 | - | TRBD1 | TRBV6-5 | 13 | TGTGCCAGCAGGGGGACAGGGGACTATGGCTACACCTTC | CASRGTGDYGYTF
TRBJ2-5 | - | - | TRBV29-1 | 10 | TGCAGCGTGGGTCGGGAGACCCAGTACTTC | CSVGRETQYF
TRBJ1-2 | - | - | TRBV5-6 | 14 | TGTGCCAGCAGCGAAGTCTCTACTAACTATGGCTACACCTTC | CASSEVSTNYGYTF
TRBJ2-5 | once | TRBD2 | TRBV27 | 15 | TGTGCCAGCAGCACCAGCGGGGGGGCCTTAGAGACCCAGTACTTC | CASSTSGGALETQYF
TRBJ2-7 | - | - | TRBV5-6 | 15 | TGTGCCAGCAGCTTGTTGGGGGACCGGACCTACGAGCAGTACTTC | CASSLLGDRTYEQYF
TRBJ2-7 | - | - | TRBV2 | 16 | TGTGCCAGCAGTGGGGGTCCAGGGGATGGTATGTTACAGCAGTACTTC | CASSGGPGDGMLQQYF
TRBJ1-1 | once | - | TRBV19 | 13 | TGTGCCAGTAGTATACAGGGGCTCGGTGAAGCTTTCTTT | CASSIQGLGEAFF
TRBJ1-1 | few | - | TRBV25-1 | 16 | TGTGCCAGCAGTGAAACCCTCTGGGGGGGGAGAACTGAAGCTTTCTTT | CASSETLWGGRTEAFF
TRBJ1-6 | - | - | TRBV11-2 | 14 | TGTGCCAGCAGCTTATTACAGGGAGGTTCACCCCTCCACTTT | CASSLLQGGSPLHF
TRBJ2-2 | few | TRBD2 | TRBV2 | 17 | TGTGCCAGCAGGCCCGATAGCGGGGGGGCGCGGAGCGGGGAGCTGTTTTTT | CASRPDSGGARSGELFF
TRBJ1-1 | - | - | TRBV7-9 | 11 | TGTGCCAGCAGCTCAGGGATGGGGGCTTTCTTT | CASSSGMGAFF
TRBJ1-1 | - | - | TRBV30 | 13 | TGTGCCTGGAGTGTACAGGGCCAGGGAAAAGCTTTCTTT | CAWSVQGQGKAFF
TRBJ2-6 | - | TRBD1 | TRBV27 | 16 | TGTGCCAGCAGTTCGGGACAGGGGAGAGGGGCCAACGTCCTGACTTTC | CASSSGQGRGANVLTF
TRBJ1-6 | - | TRBD1 | TRBV7-6 | 15 | TGTGCCAGCAGCCTGGACAGGGGCCATAATTCACCCCTCCACTTT | CASSLDRGHNSPLHF
TRBJ2-3 | - | - | TRBV7-9 | 15 | TGTGCCAGCAGCTTTCTGTTTGGCAGGGAAGATACGCAGTATTTT | CASSFLFGREDTQYF
TRBJ2-1 | few | - | TRBV12-5 | 12 | TGTGCTAGTGCTTTGCCCATTCGTGAGCAGTTCTTC | CASALPIREQFF
TRBJ1-2 | - | TRBD1 | TRBV30 | 12 | TGTGCCTTGGACAGGTTTAACTATGGCTACACCTTC | CALDRFNYGYTF
TRBJ2-7 | - | - | TRBV30 | 12 | TGTGCCTGCCTGTCAAGCTCCTACGAGCAGTACTTC | CACLSSSYEQYF
TRBJ2-2 | - | - | TRBV5-1 | 13 | TGCGCCAGCAGCATACAGGGTACCGGGGAGCTGTTTTTT | CASSIQGTGELFF
TRBJ1-2 | - | - | TRBV30 | 10 | TGTGCCTGGAGTTCCTATGGCTACACCTTC | CAWSSYGYTF
TRBJ2-7 | few | TRBD1 | TRBV29-1 | 15 | TGCAGCGTTAATATCAGGGACAGGGCCCTCTACGAGCAGTACTTC | CSVNIRDRALYEQYF
TRBJ2-1 | once | TRBD2 | TRBV30 | 15 | TGTGCCTGGAGTGCCGGGAGCGGGAGGAACACCGAGCAGTTCTTC | CAWSAGSGRNTEQFF
TRBJ2-5 | - | - | TRBV30 | 13 | TGTGCCTGGAGTCGCGGCTCCCAAGAGACCCAGTACTTC | CAWSRGSQETQYF
TRBJ2-2 | few | - | TRBV30 | 14 | TGTGCCTGGAGTGTGGGGTTAGACACCGGGGAGCTGTTTTTT | CAWSVGLDTGELFF
TRBJ2-7 | - | - | TRBV5-1 | 16 | TGCGCCAGCAGCTTGGGACGGGGGAATCCACCCTACGAGCAGTACTTC | CASSLGRGNPPYEQYF
TRBJ1-5 | - | TRBD1 | TRBV29-1 | 16 | TGCAGCGTTGTTGAGGGACAGGGAGGGGGCAATCAGCCCCAGCATTTT | CSVVEGQGGGNQPQHF
TRBJ2-1 | - | TRBD2 | TRBV6-1 | 16 | TGTGCCAGCAGTGAATCAGCGGGGGGCTACTCCAATGAGCAGTTCTTC | CASSESAGGYSNEQFF
TRBJ1-2 | few | TRBD1 | TRBV5-6 | 14 | TGTGCCAGCAGCCTGGGACAGGAGATTTGGGGCTACACCTTC | CASSLGQEIWGYTF
TRBJ2-7 | - | - | TRBV25-1 | 14 | TGTGCCAGCAGAGAGACCGGGGGGCCCTACGAGCAGTACTTC | CASRETGGPYEQYF
TRBJ1-5 | - | - | TRBV27 | 14 | TGTGCCAGCAGTTCCAACGTTCGCAATCAGCCCCAGCATTTT | CASSSNVRNQPQHF
TRBJ2-5 | - | - | TRBV15 | 11 | TGTGCCACCAGCCTTCAAGAGACCCAGTACTTC | CATSLQETQYF
TRBJ1-2 | - | TRBD1 | TRBV27 | 12 | TGTGCCAGCAGGGCAGGGGGTTTAGGCTACACCTTC | CASRAGGLGYTF